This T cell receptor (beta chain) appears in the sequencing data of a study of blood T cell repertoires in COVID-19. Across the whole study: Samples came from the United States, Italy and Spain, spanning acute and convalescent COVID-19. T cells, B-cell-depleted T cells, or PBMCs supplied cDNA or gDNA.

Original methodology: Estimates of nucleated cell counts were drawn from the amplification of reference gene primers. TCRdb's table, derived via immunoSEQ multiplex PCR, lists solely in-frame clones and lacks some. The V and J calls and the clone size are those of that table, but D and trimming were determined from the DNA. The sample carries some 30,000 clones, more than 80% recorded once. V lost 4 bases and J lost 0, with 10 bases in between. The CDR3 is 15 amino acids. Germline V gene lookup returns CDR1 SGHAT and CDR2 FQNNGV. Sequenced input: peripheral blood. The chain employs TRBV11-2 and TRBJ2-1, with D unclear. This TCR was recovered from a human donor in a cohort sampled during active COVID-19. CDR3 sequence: CASSSDSFSYNEQFF. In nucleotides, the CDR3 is TGTGCCAGCAGCTCCGACTCCTTCTCCTACAATGAGCAGTTCTTC.